What follows are 8 T cell receptor beta chains derived from one specimen sequenced in a study of T-cell reconstitution after alpha-beta-depleted transplantation in children. Unique molecular identifiers were incorporated into the prepared TCRbeta library. TCRdb itself ran the PCR reads through MiXCR, one entry per CDR3 protein. Counted here are roughly 350,000 distinct CDR3 sequences, around 15% occurring once; the ten biggest clones make up roughly 41%. The sequenced sample was PBMCs, mostly from graft donor cells, obtained 360 days after TCRalphabeta/CD19-depleted stem cell transplant. The receptor set was obtained from a male patient under 10 years old who had a stem cell transplant for acute lymphoblastic leukemia, so the T cells may come from the graft donor.

This clonotype was picked up many times. The rearrangement joins TRBV4-3 to TRBJ2-2, with unresolved D. This CDR3 is 15 amino acids long. V gave up 0 bases and J gave up 2 bases, with 7 bases separating them. Germline V gene data show CDR1 as LGHNA and CDR2 as YSLEER. In nucleotides, the CDR3 is TGCGCCAGCAGCCAAGAACCGTCTAACACCGGGGAGCTGTTTTTT. It specifies CASSQEPSNTGELFF.

This clonotype was counted only a few times. The V and J genes are TRBV4-1 and TRBJ2-3; no clear D gene. The V and J ends lost 2 bases and 3 bases respectively, with 9 bases between them. The germline V gene encodes CDR1 MGHRA and CDR2 YSYEKL. There are 14 residues in the CDR3. The chain's CDR3 is CASSQRRETDTQYF. The CDR3 nucleotides are TGCGCCAGCAGCCAACGGAGAGAAACAGATACGCAGTATTTT.

This clonotype was counted a few times. The chain uses TRBV29-1 and TRBJ1-1; tentative D call: TRBD1 (6 bases). The CDR3 has 11 amino acids. The germline V gene encodes CDR1 SQVTM and CDR2 ANQGSEA. Trimming removed 5 bases at V and 9 bases at J, with 13 bases between. In nucleotides, the CDR3 is TGCAGCGTTATTCTTAGGGGGAAAGCTTTCTTT. Translated: CSVILRGKAFF.

The chain couples TRBV12-3 or TRBV12-4 to TRBJ1-2, with no clear D. The CDR3 is made up of 15 amino acids. The V and J ends lost 3 bases and 4 bases respectively, with 15 bases between them. The CDR3 loop reads CASSFGQEYLYGYTF. The DNA for the CDR3 is TGTGCCAGCAGTTTTGGTCAGGAATATCTCTATGGCTACACCTTC.

In its sample, this clonotype was seen a few times. The rearrangement joins TRBV7-9 to TRBJ2-6; D is perhaps TRBD1 or TRBD2 (6 bases each). The CDR3 is 17 residues long. The V end was cut by 0 bases, the J end by 5 bases, with 14 bases between. Germline values: CDR1 SEHNR, CDR2 FQNEAQ (reference sequence). The CDR3 DNA reads TGTGCCAGCAGCTTAGCGGATGGGGGGCGCTGGGCCAACGTCCTGACTTTC. Protein sequence: CASSLADGGRWANVLTF.

This clonotype was found a few times. This chain uses TRBV10-3 with TRBJ2-1; 11 bases align to TRBD2. Losses at the gene ends were 7 bases for V and 4 bases for J; bases not matched to a gene: 6. CDR1 is ENHRY and CDR2 is SYGVKD in the germline V gene. This CDR3 is built from 15 residues. CDR3 loop: CAINPGLAAYNEQFF. For the CDR3, the DNA is TGTGCCATCAACCCGGGACTAGCGGCTTACAATGAGCAGTTCTTC.

The CDR3 bases are TGTGCCAGCAGCCTGACTAGCCCTAATGAGCAGTTCTTC. Its translation is CASSLTSPNEQFF. The V call is TRBV7-3, the J call TRBJ2-1, with 7 positions matching TRBD2. Germline V gives CDR1 SGHTA, CDR2 FQGTGA. The CDR3 loop spans 13 amino acids. V was pared by 5 bases and J by 7 bases, with 5 bases of the junction left unmatched.

This clonotype was detected a few times. V gene TRBV6-5 combines with J gene TRBJ1-5; D gene ambiguous. There are 15 residues in the CDR3. The germline V gene has CDR1 MNHEY and CDR2 SVGAGI. V was cut by 8 bases and J by 0 bases, with 14 bases left in between. The CDR3 nucleotides read TGTGCCAGCCGTATGCGGGTCTATAGCAATCAGCCCCAGCATTTT. Translating it yields CASRMRVYSNQPQHF.